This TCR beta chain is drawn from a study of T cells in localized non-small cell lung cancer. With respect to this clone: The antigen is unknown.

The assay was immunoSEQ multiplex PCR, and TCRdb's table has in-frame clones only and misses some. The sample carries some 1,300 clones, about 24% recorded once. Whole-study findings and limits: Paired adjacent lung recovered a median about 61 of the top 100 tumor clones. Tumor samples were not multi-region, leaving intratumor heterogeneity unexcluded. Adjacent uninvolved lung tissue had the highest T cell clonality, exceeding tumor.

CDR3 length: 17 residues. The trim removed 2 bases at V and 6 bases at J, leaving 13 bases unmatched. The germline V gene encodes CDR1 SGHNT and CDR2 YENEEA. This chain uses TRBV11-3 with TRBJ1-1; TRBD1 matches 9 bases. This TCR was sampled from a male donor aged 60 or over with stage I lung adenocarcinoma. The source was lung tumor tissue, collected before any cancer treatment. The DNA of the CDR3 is TGTGCCAGCAGCTTAATCCCGGGACAGGGCGGTTCTCCTGAAGCTTTCTTT. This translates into CASSLIPGQGGSPEAFF.